What follows describes a single T cell receptor (beta chain). Using immunoSEQ multiplex PCR, the repertoire was profiled, and TCRdb retains in-frame clones only, with some absent. The table shows 150,000 to 200,000 clones, with just over 85% occurring only once. The entry originates in a study of control samples from healthy donors and cancer patients. Per the germline V gene, CDR1 is SGHRS and CDR2 is YFSETQ. The CDR3 is 14 amino acids. Trimming took off 4 bases at V and 0 bases at J, with 10 bases between the two ends. Sequenced: blood. The chain is built from TRBV5-1 and TRBJ1-1; possible D gene TRBD1, 5 bases. The receptor comes from a man younger than 35 in good health. CDR3 nucleotide sequence: TGCGCCAGCAGCGCGGGACGGTTGAACACTGAAGCTTTCTTT. Its translation: CASSAGRLNTEAFF.